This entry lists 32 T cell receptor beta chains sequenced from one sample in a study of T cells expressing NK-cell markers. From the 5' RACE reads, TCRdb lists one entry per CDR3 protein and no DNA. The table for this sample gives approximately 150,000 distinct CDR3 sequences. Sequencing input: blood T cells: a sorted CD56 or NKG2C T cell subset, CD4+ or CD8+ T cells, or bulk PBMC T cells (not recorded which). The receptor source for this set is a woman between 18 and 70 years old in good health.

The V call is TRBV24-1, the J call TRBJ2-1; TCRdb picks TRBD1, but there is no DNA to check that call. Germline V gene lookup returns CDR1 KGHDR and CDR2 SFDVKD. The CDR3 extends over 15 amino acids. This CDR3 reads CATSGDAGRGNEQFF.

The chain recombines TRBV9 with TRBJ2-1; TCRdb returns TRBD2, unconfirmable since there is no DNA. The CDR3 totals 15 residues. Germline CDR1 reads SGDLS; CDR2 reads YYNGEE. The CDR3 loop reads CASSVAGGRYNEQFF.

The chain's CDR3 is CATSEGLSNQPQHF. The chain links TRBV15 to TRBJ1-5. Germline-derived CDR1 and CDR2 are LNHNV and YYDKDF (reference sequence). The CDR3 runs to 14 residues.

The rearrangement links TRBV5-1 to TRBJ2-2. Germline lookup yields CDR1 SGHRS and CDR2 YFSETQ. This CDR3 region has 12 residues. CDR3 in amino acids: CASSWNTGELFF. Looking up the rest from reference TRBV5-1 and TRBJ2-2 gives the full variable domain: KAGVTQTPRYLIKTRGQQVTLSCSPISGHRSVSWYQQTPGQGLQFLFEYFSETQRNKGNFPGRFSGRQFSNSRSEMNVSTLELGDSALYLCASSWNTGELFFGEGSRLTVL.

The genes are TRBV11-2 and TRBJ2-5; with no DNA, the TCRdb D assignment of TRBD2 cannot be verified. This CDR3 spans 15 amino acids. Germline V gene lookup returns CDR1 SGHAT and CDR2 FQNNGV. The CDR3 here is CASSSLYLRRETQYF.

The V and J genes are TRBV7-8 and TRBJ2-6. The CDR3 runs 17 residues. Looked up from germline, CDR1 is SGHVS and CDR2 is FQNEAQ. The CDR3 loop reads CASSLAVYNSGANVLTF.

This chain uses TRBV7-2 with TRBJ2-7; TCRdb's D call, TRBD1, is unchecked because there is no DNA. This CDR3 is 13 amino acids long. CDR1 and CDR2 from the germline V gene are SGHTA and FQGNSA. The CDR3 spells CASSSAGGNEQYF.

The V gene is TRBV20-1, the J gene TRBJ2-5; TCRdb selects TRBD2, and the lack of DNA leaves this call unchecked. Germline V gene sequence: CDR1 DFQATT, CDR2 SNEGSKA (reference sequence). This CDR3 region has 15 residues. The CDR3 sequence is CSASSIGGREETQYF.

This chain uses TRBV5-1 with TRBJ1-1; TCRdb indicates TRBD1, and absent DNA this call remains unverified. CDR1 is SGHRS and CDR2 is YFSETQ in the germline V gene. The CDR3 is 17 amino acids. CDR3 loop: CASSLFYPDSTNTEAFF.

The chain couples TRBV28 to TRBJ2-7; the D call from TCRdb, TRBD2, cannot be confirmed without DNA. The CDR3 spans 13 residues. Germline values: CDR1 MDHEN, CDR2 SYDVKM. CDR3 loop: CASSFTQVPPLYF.

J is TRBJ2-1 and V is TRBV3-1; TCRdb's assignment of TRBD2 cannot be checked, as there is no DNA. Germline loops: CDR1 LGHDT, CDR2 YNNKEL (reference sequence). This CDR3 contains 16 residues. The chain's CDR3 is CASSQDGIATRNEQFF.

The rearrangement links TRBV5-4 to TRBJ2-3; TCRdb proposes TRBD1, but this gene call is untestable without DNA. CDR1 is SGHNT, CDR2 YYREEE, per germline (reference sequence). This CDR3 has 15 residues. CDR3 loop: CASSFSGTPTDTQYF.

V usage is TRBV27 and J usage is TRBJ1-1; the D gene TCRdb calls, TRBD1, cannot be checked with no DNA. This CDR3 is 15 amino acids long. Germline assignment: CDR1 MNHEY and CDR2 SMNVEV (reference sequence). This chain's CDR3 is CASSSQLQGAFEAFF.

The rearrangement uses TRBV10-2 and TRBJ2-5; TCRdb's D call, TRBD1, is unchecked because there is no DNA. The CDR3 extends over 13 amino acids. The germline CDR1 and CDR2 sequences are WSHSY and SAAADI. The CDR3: CAAHSGQQETQYF.

This chain's CDR3 is CASRPPSGTEANYGYTF. The chain joins TRBV28 to TRBJ1-2; the TCRdb call, TRBD1, lacks DNA for checking. The CDR3 sequence is 17 residues long. Germline loops: CDR1 MDHEN, CDR2 SYDVKM.

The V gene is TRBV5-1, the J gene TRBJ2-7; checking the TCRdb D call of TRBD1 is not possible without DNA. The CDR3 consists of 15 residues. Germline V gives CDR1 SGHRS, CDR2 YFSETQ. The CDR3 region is CASSPPGSGGYEQYF.

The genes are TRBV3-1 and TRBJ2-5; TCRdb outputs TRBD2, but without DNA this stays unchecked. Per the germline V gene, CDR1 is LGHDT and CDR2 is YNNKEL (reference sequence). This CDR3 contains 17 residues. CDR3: CASSPDGAGGPEETQYF.

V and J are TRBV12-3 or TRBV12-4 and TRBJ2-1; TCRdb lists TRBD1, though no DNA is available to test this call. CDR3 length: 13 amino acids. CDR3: CASTLVGGDEQFF.

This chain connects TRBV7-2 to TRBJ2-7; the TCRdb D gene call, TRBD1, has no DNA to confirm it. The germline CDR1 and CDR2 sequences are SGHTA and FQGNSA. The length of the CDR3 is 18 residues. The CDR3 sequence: CASSLAFTLADRVYEQYF.

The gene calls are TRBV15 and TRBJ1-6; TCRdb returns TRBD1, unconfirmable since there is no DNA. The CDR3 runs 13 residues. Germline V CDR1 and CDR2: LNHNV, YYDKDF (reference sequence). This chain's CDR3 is CATKRDRGSPLHF.

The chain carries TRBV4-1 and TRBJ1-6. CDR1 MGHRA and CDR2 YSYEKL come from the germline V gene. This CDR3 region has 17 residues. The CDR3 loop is CASSQATASSYNSPLHF.

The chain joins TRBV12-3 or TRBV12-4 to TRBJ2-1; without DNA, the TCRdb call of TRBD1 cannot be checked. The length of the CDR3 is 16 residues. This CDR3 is CASRPRRGDLSNEQFF.

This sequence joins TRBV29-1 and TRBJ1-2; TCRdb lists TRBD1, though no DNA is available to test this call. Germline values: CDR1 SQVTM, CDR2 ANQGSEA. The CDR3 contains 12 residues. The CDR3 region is CSVGDRGSGYTF.

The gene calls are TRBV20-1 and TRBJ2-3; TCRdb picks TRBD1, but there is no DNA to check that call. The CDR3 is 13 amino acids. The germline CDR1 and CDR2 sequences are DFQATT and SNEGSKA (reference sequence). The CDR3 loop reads CSAIFPGRDTQYF.

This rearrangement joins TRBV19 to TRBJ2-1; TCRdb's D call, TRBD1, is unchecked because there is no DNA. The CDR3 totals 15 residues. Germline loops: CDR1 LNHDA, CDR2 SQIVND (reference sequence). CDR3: CASKDRGPSYNEQFF.

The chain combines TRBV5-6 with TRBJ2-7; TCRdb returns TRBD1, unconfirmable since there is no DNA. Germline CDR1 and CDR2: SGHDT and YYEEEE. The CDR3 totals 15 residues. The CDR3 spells CASSLAPGLEYEQYF.

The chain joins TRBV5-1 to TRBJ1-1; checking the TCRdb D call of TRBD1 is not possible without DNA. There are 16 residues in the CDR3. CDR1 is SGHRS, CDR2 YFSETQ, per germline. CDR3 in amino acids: CASSRTDRIMNTEAFF. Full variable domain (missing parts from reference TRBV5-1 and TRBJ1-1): KAGVTQTPRYLIKTRGQQVTLSCSPISGHRSVSWYQQTPGQGLQFLFEYFSETQRNKGNFPGRFSGRQFSNSRSEMNVSTLELGDSALYLCASSRTDRIMNTEAFFGQGTRLTVV.

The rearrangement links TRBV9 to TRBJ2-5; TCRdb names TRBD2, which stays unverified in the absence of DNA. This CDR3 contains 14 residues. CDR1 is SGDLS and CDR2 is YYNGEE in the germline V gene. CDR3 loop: CASSSGASGETQYF.

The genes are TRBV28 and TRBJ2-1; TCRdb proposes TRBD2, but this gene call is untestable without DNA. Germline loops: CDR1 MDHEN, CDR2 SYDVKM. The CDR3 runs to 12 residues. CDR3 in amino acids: CASSSREDEQFF.

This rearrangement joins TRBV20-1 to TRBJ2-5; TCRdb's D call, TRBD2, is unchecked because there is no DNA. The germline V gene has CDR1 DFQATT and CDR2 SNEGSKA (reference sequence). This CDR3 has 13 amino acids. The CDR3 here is CSALAGAGETQYF.

This chain's CDR3 is CASSGTSGLNEQFF. This chain links TRBV12-3 or TRBV12-4 with TRBJ2-1; as DNA is missing, the TRBD2 call by TCRdb cannot be tested. This CDR3 is built from 14 residues.

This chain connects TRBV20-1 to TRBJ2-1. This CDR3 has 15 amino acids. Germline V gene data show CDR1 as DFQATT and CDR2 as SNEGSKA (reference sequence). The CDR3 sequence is CSASGVLSSYNEQFF.